Reported below is one T cell receptor (beta chain). What it binds is not known. In germline, CDR1 is SEHNR, CDR2 FQNEAQ (reference sequence). The ends lost 4 bases at V and 6 bases at J; junction bases unmatched: 9. The CDR3 totals 17 residues. The source of the sample is a study of T cells in localized non-small cell lung cancer. The study's findings and limits: Those with higher blood T cell density had longer overall survival. Adjacent lung exhibited a median of about 56 among the 100 most abundant tumor clones. Of the tissues analyzed, uninvolved adjacent lung showed maximal T cell clonality, greater than tumor.

The protocol was immunoSEQ multiplex PCR, while the TCRdb copy is restricted to in-frame clones and leaves out a portion. The sample has roughly 13,000 clones, roughly 84% seen once. This clonotype was sampled from a male donor at least 60 years old with stage I squamous cell lung carcinoma. V is TRBV7-9 and J is TRBJ2-1, with 13 bases lining up with TRBD2. The sequences come from peripheral blood, collected before any cancer treatment. The CDR3 here is CASSSRTSGRAINEQFF. CDR3 DNA: TGTGCCAGCAGCTCGCGAACTAGCGGGAGGGCCATCAATGAGCAGTTCTTC.